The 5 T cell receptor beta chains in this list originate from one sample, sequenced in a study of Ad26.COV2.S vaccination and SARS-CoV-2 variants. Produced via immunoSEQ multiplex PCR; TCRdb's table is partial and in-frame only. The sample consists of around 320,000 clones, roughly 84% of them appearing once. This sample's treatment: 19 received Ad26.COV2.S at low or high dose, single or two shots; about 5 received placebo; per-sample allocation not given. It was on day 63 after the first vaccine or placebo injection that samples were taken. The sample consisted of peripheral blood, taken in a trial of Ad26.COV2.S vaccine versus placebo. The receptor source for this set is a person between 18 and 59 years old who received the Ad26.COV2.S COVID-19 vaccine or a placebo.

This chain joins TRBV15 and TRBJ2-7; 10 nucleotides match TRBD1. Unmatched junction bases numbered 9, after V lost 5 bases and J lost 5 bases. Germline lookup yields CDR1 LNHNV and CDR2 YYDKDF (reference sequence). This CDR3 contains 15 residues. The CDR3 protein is CATSLRDRGFDEQYF. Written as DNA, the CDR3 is TGTGCCACCAGCCTACGGGACAGGGGTTTCGACGAGCAGTACTTC.

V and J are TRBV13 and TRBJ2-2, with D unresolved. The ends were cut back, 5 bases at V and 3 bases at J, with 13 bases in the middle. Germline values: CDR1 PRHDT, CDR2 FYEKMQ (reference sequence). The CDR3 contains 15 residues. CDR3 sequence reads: CASSLLSSDTGELFF. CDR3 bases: TGTGCCAGCAGCCTCCTGTCTTCGGACACCGGGGAGCTGTTTTTT.

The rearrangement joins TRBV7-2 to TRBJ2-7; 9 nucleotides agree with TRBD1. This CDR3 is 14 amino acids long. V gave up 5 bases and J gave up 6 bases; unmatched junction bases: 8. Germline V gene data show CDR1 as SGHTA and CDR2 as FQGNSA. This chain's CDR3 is CASSPRTGDGEQYF. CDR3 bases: TGTGCCAGCAGCCCACGGACAGGGGACGGCGAGCAGTACTTC.

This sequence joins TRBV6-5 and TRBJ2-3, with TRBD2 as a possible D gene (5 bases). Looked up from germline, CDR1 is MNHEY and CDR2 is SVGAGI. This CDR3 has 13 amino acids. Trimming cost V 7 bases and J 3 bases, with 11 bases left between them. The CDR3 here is CASMGSRTDTQYF. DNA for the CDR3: TGTGCCAGCATGGGGAGTAGAACAGATACGCAGTATTTT.

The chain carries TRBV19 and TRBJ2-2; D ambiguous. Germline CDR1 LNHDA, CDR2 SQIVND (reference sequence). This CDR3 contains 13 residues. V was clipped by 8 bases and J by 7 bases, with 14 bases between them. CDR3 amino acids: CASCDESGGELFF. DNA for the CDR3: TGTGCCAGTTGCGATGAGTCGGGCGGGGAGCTGTTTTTT.